One sample yielded the 8 T cell receptor beta chains listed below, sequenced in a study of blood T cell repertoires in COVID-19. Assay used: immunoSEQ multiplex PCR; TCRdb lists only in-frame clones, some missing. The data contain roughly 230,000 clones, 65% to 85% of them singletons. Sequenced: PBMCs or T cells enriched from blood (not recorded which). These receptors were collected from a middle-aged man who had recovered from COVID-19.

A few counts support this clone. J is TRBJ2-4 and V is TRBV14, with TRBD2 matching 7 bases. J was trimmed by 8 bases and V by 4 bases; bases with no gene match: 2. Germline-derived CDR1 and CDR2 are SGHDN and FVKESK. This CDR3 is 12 amino acids long. The CDR3: CASSPAGDIQYF. As DNA, the CDR3 is TGTGCCAGCAGCCCCGCGGGGGACATTCAGTACTTC.

The chain recombines TRBV18 with TRBJ2-7, with 7 bases matching TRBD1. Germline values: CDR1 KGHSH, CDR2 LQKENI. This CDR3 contains 13 residues. Trimming cost V 2 bases and J 3 bases; bases outside gene matches: 1. CDR3 coding DNA: TGTGCCAGCTCACCAGGGACAGACTACGAGCAGTACTTC. It translates to CASSPGTDYEQYF.

As to this clone: Different DNA sequences within this sample yield the same CDR3. The CDR3 is CSVEGGNTEAFF. For the CDR3, the DNA is TGCAGCGTTGAGGGAGGGAACACTGAAGCTTTCTTT. The chain uses TRBV29-1 and TRBJ1-1; unclear D gene. V lost 3 bases to trimming and J lost 1 base, with 6 bases between them. Germline V lookup: CDR1 SQVTM, CDR2 ANQGSEA. CDR3 size: 12 residues. Filled out from reference TRBV29-1 and TRBJ1-1, the complete variable domain reads SAVISQKPSRDICQRGTSLTIQCQVDSQVTMMFWYRQQPGQSLTLIATANQGSEATYESGFVIDKFPISRPNLTFSTLTVSNMSPEDSSIYLCSVEGGNTEAFFGQGTRLTVV.

This clone was detected only a few times. The CDR3 loop is CASSRGTGSNQPQHF. CDR3 nucleotide sequence: TGTGCCAGCAGCCGCGGGACAGGTAGCAATCAGCCCCAGCATTTT. The chain employs TRBV5-4 and TRBJ1-5, with 8 bases matching TRBD1. CDR1 is SGHNT, CDR2 YYREEE, per germline (reference sequence). The CDR3 consists of 15 residues. V lost 4 bases, J lost 0 bases, and 3 bases stayed unmatched.

V gene TRBV3-1 (or the pseudogene TRBV3-2) combines with J gene TRBJ2-7; 8 bases fit TRBD1. The CDR3 contains 14 residues. The V gene's germline CDR1 is LGHDT and CDR2 YNNKEL (reference sequence). J gave up 2 bases and V 5 bases, and 5 bases lay outside the gene matches. Here the CDR3 DNA reads TGTGCCAGCAGCGCCGGGACAGGACCCTACGAGCAGTACTTC. Protein: CASSAGTGPYEQYF.

The chain joins TRBV25-1 to TRBJ2-7; D is unclear. The CDR3 totals 13 residues. Trimming removed 0 bases from V and 1 base from J, with 4 bases in between. Germline-derived CDR1 and CDR2 are MGHDK and SYGVNS. In nucleotides, the CDR3 is TGTGCCAGCAGTGAATATTCGTCCTACGAGCAGTACTTC. It codes for CASSEYSSYEQYF.

This chain joins TRBV9 and TRBJ2-7; 8 bases align to TRBD2. J was trimmed by 3 bases and V by 0 bases; bases with no gene match: 14. The CDR3 length is 18 residues. Germline CDR1 SGDLS, CDR2 YYNGEE. The CDR3 bases are TGTGCCAGCAGCGTAGTTGTTCTTGAGGGCGGGGGGATCTACGAGCAGTACTTC. Translating it yields CASSVVVLEGGGIYEQYF.

The chain couples TRBV11-2 to TRBJ1-1; D not resolved. Germline V gives CDR1 SGHAT, CDR2 FQNNGV. Trimming removed 3 bases from V and 11 bases from J, with 10 bases in between. The CDR3 consists of 11 residues. The CDR3 DNA follows: TGTGCCAGCAGCTTGGGCGGGGAGGCTTTCTTT. Translating it yields CASSLGGEAFF.